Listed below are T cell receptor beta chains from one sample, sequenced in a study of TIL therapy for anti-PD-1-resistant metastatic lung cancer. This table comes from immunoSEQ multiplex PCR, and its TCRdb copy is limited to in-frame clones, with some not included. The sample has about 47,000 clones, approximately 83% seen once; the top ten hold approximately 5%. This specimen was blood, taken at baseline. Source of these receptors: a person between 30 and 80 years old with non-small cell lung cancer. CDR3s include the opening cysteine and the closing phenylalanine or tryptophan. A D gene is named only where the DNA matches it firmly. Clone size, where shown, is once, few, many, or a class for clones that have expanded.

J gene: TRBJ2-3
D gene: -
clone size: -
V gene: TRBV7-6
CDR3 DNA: TGTGCCAGCAGCTCCTTTGAGACCACGCAGTATTTT
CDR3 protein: CASSSFETTQYF

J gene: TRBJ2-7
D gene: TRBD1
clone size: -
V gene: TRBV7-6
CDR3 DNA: TGTGCCAGCAGCGGAGAGCGGGACAGGGGTCCCTACGAGCAGTACTTC
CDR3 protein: CASSGERDRGPYEQYF

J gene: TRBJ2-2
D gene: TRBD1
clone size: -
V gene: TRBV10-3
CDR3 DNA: TGTGCCATCAGTGGGACAGGGGGTATCACCGGGGAGCTGTTTTTT
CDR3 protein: CAISGTGGITGELFF

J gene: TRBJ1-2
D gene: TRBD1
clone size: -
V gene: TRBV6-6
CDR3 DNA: TGTGCCAGCAAACAGGGGGCGGACTATGGCTACACCTTC
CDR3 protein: CASKQGADYGYTF

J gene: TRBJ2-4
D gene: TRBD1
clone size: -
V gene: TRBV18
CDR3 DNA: TGTGCCAGCTCACCTCCTTGGGACAGGGACATTCAGTACTTC
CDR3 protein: CASSPPWDRDIQYF

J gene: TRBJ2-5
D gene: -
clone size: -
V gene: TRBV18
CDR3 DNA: TGTGCCAGCTCACCACCCGCCAGGGAAGGGGAGACCCAGTACTTC
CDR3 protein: CASSPPAREGETQYF

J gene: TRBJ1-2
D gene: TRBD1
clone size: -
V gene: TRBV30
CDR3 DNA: TGTGCCTGGTTGCCAATCCGACAGGGCCGGCATGGCTACACCTTC
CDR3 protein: CAWLPIRQGRHGYTF

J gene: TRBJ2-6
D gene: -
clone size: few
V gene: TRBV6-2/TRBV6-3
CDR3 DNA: TGTGCCAGCAGCCCCACAGGCTACTCTGGGGCCAACGTCCTGACTTTC
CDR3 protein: CASSPTGYSGANVLTF

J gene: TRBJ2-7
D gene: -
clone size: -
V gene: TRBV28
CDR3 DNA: TGTGCCAGCAACTCACGGGGGACAGTATACGAGCAGTACTTC
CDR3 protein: CASNSRGTVYEQYF

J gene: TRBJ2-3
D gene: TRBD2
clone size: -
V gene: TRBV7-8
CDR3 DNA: TGTGCCAGCGGGACTAGCGGGAGTAGGGCAGATACGCAGTATTTT
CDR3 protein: CASGTSGSRADTQYF

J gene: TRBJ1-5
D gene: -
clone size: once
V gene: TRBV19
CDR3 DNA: TGTGCCAGTACCCCACCCGGGAGCCGCCCCGAGCCCCAGCATTTT
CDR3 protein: CASTPPGSRPEPQHF

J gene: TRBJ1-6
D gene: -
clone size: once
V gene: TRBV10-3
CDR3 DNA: TGTGCCATCAGCAACCGGGACCTAGGGTCACCCCTCCACTTT
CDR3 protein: CAISNRDLGSPLHF

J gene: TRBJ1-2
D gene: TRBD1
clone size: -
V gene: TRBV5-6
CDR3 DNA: TGTGCCAGCAGCCTGACAGGGAGGGACTATGGCTACACCTTC
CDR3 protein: CASSLTGRDYGYTF

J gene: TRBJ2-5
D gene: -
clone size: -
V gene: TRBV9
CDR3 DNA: TGTGCCAGCAGCGCTGCCCTCCAAGAGACCCAGTACTTC
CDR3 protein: CASSAALQETQYF

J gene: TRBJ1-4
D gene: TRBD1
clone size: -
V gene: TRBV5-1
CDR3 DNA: TGCGCCAGCAGCCGCGGGACAGAGCCTAATGAAAAACTGTTTTTT
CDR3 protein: CASSRGTEPNEKLFF

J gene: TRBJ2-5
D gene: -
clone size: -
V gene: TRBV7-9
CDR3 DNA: TGTGCCAGCAGCTTGGAAGAAGGGGTGACCCAGTACTTC
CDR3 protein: CASSLEEGVTQYF